This T cell receptor (beta chain) appears in the sequencing data of a study of blood T cell repertoires in COVID-19. Method: immunoSEQ multiplex PCR; TCRdb's copy keeps in-frame clones and lacks some. The sample has about 76,000 clones, 86% seen once. Germline CDR1 and CDR2: SGHDT and YYEEEE. This CDR3 is 14 amino acids long. V shed 2 bases and J shed 7 bases, with 12 bases lying between them. This clonotype was sampled from a human donor in a cohort sampled during active COVID-19. The chain has TRBV5-6 and TRBJ2-2; TRBD2 is a possible D gene (6 bases). The specimen sequenced was peripheral blood. Written as DNA, the CDR3 is TGTGCCAGCAGCTTCGGGGGACGGGGCGGGGAGCTGTTTTTT. It translates to CASSFGGRGGELFF.